This T cell receptor beta chain came from a study of tumor-infiltrating lymphocytes in primary liver carcinoma. Study at large: Staging of the tumors gave T1-T3 N0M0, with widths of roughly 4 to 11 cm.

To note about this clonotype: What it binds is not known. The junction does not match germline at one end; this may be a read error.

Total RNA amounting to 500 ng was the source from which TCR beta cDNA was made with a constant-region primer. Nested multiplex PCR, run for three rounds with slightly modified ARM-PCR, yielded TCR beta libraries. The study ran its first two PCR rounds for around 10 cycles each, using TRBV1-TRBV30 forward primers and a C-beta reverse primer. TCRdb called the multiplex PCR reads again in MiXCR, with one record for every CDR3 protein. The data contain tens of thousands of distinct CDR3 sequences, 72% of them seen just once; the ten biggest clones take up around 19%. Total RNA and DNA came together from approximately 20-30 mg of bulk tissue without cell sorting. The patients lived with chronic HBV infection and had not yet received any treatment. The study, taken as a whole, reports: Roughly 7.5-25% of top clones, and no more, occurred in all five tumor regions.

CDR3 length: 22 amino acids. Germline assignment: CDR1 SGHAT and CDR2 FQNNGV. The gene calls are TRBV11-2 and TRBJ2-7; 14 nucleotides agree with TRBD2. What was sequenced was liver tumor tissue from sampling region 1. Subset defined: tumor region T1, superior pole. The receptor was derived from a man aged 35 to 55 with primary liver carcinoma and hepatitis B virus infection. The CDR3 loop is CASSLRPNRGGLAGETRVEQYF. The CDR3 coding sequence is TGTGCCAGCAGCTTAAGACCTAACAGAGGGGGACTAGCGGGAGAAACAAGGGTCGAGCAATACTTC.